Given below is one T cell receptor beta chain in context. This record comes from a study of shared clonotypes between healthy human individuals. Libraries were prepared by immunoSEQ multiplex PCR; TCRdb keeps only in-frame clonotypes and omits some of them. The repertoire includes 1.5 million to 1.9 million clones, around 98% of them detected once, and about 0.4% sits in the top ten. The sequencing sample was made of naive CD4+ T cells sorted from blood. Regarding subset: CD45RA+ positively selected. The clonotype was recovered from a man aged 25 to 45 in good health.

CDR3 sequence reads: CASSPIPQRYEQYF. CDR3 in DNA: TGTGCCAGCAGCCCTATTCCGCAACGGTACGAGCAGTACTTC. This chain joins TRBV7-8 and TRBJ2-7; D remains ambiguous. The CDR3 has 14 amino acids. Trimming cost V 5 bases and J 4 bases, with 15 bases left between them. Germline V gene sequence: CDR1 SGHVS, CDR2 FQNEAQ.